These 26 T cell receptor beta chains share one sample of origin, sequenced in a study of blood T cell repertoires in COVID-19 (TCRdb year 2020). Libraries were constructed by the immunoSEQ multiplex PCR assay. Sourced from immuneACCESS, this table was stored by TCRdb with only in-frame sequences that have V and J called. A share of the clones is absent; for the studies checked, an unresolved V gene accounts for under half, and the remainder has no known explanation. Counted in this sample were about 74,000 clones; roughly four fifths of them appeared once. The ten largest clonotypes hold roughly 7.4% of the sample. The source material was peripheral blood. These receptors all come from a human donor in a cohort sampled during active COVID-19.

This clone has only one observation. This rearrangement joins TRBV18 to TRBJ2-2; D is possibly TRBD1 (6 bases). The CDR3 contains 15 residues. Germline V gives CDR1 KGHSH, CDR2 LQKENI. Deletions cut 6 bases from V and 1 base from J, with 12 bases between. In nucleotides, the CDR3 is TGTGCCAGCTCCCCAATCAGGGGGAACACCGGGGAGCTGTTTTTT. Translating it yields CASSPIRGNTGELFF. Filled out from reference TRBV18 and TRBJ2-2, the complete variable domain reads NAGVMQNPRHLVRRRGQEARLRCSPMKGHSHVYWYRQLPEEGLKFMVYLQKENIIDESGMPKERFSAEFPKEGPSILRIQQVVRGDSAAYFCASSPIRGNTGELFFGEGSRLTVL.

The V call is TRBV29-1, the J call TRBJ1-1; a weak D match, TRBD1 (6 bases). The V end lost 7 bases, the J end lost 1 base, and 10 bases lay between the germline ends. CDR1 is SQVTM, CDR2 ANQGSEA, per germline. CDR3 length: 12 amino acids. CDR3 protein: CSGRTANTEAFF. The CDR3 nucleotides read TGCAGCGGGAGGACAGCGAACACTGAAGCTTTCTTT.

In this sample, this clone turned up a few times. This sequence joins TRBV29-1 and TRBJ2-2; 9 bases are a match to TRBD1. The V and J ends lost 7 bases and 3 bases, in that order; junction bases with no gene match: 3. CDR1 and CDR2 from the germline V gene are SQVTM and ANQGSEA. This CDR3 region has 13 residues. The CDR3 sequence is CSARTGDTGELFF. DNA for the CDR3: TGCAGCGCCCGGACAGGGGACACCGGGGAGCTGTTTTTT.

J is TRBJ1-6 and V is TRBV6-5, with TRBD1 matching over 7 bases. Germline V gene data show CDR1 as MNHEY and CDR2 as SVGAGI. The CDR3 loop spans 13 amino acids. V dropped 6 bases and J dropped 5; count of bases not matched to a gene: 1. The CDR3 nucleotides are TGTGCCAGCAGAGGGGGCAATAATTCACCCCTCCACTTT. Its translation: CASRGGNNSPLHF.

This chain links TRBV20-1 with TRBJ2-2; weak D call: TRBD2 (5 bases). The CDR3 is 11 amino acids. V was pared by 6 bases and J by 5 bases, with 7 bases between. The germline V gene encodes CDR1 DFQATT and CDR2 SNEGSKA (reference sequence). CDR3 DNA sequence: TGCAGTGCCGGGGTGACCGGGGAGCTGTTTTTT. Translation gives CSAGVTGELFF.

V usage is TRBV10-3 and J usage is TRBJ1-5, with 10 bases that match TRBD1. The CDR3 is 13 residues long. From germline, CDR1 is ENHRY and CDR2 SYGVKD. Unmatched junction bases numbered 0, after V lost 6 bases and J lost 4 bases. CDR3 bases: TGTGCCATCAGGGGACAGGGGAATCAGCCCCAGCATTTT. Protein sequence: CAIRGQGNQPQHF.

In DNA, the CDR3 is TGTGCCAGCAGCGGGACAGGTGGGACCTACGAGCAGTACTTC. Translated, it gives CASSGTGGTYEQYF. The rearrangement links TRBV27 to TRBJ2-7, with TRBD1 identical over 8 bases. CDR1 is MNHEY and CDR2 is SMNVEV in the germline V gene (reference sequence). This CDR3 contains 14 residues. V shed 6 bases, J shed 2 bases, and the junction held 6 bases outside the gene matches.

The rearrangement uses TRBV7-9 and TRBJ1-6; 7 bases match TRBD1. Germline CDR1 and CDR2: SEHNR and FQNEAQ (reference sequence). With 5 bases clipped from V and 7 bases from J, the junction kept 8 bases outside the gene matches. This CDR3 spans 15 amino acids. CDR3 in DNA: TGTGCCAGCAGCGGACCCGGGACAGCAAATTCACCCCTCCACTTT. Amino acid sequence: CASSGPGTANSPLHF.

The chain is built from TRBV9 and TRBJ1-2; a weak D match, TRBD1 (5 bases). The V gene lost 0 bases and the J gene lost 2 bases, with 8 bases spanning the gap. Germline loops: CDR1 SGDLS, CDR2 YYNGEE. The CDR3 has 14 amino acids. This chain's CDR3 is CASSVGQPNYGYTF. DNA of the CDR3: TGTGCCAGCAGCGTAGGACAGCCGAACTATGGCTACACCTTC.

V usage is TRBV2 and J usage is TRBJ2-7; weak D call: TRBD2 (6 bases). Trimming cost V 6 bases and J 7 bases, with 16 bases left between them. This CDR3 contains 13 residues. From germline, CDR1 is SNHLY and CDR2 FYNNEI. CDR3 nucleotide sequence: TGTGCCAGCAGGGCGACTAGTTTGGGAGAGCAGTACTTC. It yields the protein CASRATSLGEQYF.

V and J are TRBV7-8 and TRBJ1-5; D is uncertain. The CDR3 is made up of 16 amino acids. V lost 2 bases to trimming and J lost 8 bases, with 19 bases between them. Germline V lookup: CDR1 SGHVS, CDR2 FQNEAQ. The DNA for the CDR3 is TGTGCCAGCAGCTTAAAACGACTTAGCGGAATGGAGCCCCAGCATTTT. Protein sequence: CASSLKRLSGMEPQHF.

The chain is built from TRBV7-8 and TRBJ1-1; D uncertain. V was cut by 0 bases and J by 0 bases, with 5 bases left in between. The length of the CDR3 is 14 residues. CDR1 and CDR2 (germline): SGHVS, FQNEAQ. CDR3 nucleotides: TGTGCCAGCAGCTTAGCTGAGGTGAACACTGAAGCTTTCTTT. This gives the protein CASSLAEVNTEAFF.

V and J are TRBV2 and TRBJ1-2, with D tentatively TRBD1 (5 bases). The CDR3 sequence is 13 residues long. The germline V gene has CDR1 SNHLY and CDR2 FYNNEI. V dropped 2 bases and J dropped 2 bases, with 6 bases sitting between them. The CDR3 spells CASSEKGNYGYTF. In DNA form, the CDR3 reads TGTGCCAGCAGTGAAAAGGGGAACTATGGCTACACCTTC.

A few counts support this clone. The CDR3 loop is CAWSPRQIYGYTF. CDR3 in DNA: TGTGCCTGGAGTCCAAGACAGATCTATGGCTACACCTTC. The V and J genes are TRBV30 and TRBJ1-2; maybe TRBD1 (5 bases). This CDR3 is 13 amino acids long. Germline CDR1 is GTSNPN and CDR2 is SVGIG (reference sequence). The V end lost 2 bases, the J end lost 4 bases, and 11 bases lay between the germline ends.

J is TRBJ2-7 and V is TRBV11-3, with 13 nucleotides matching TRBD2. J was trimmed by 4 bases and V by 4 bases; bases with no gene match: 4. Germline CDR1 reads SGHNT; CDR2 reads YENEEA. This CDR3 is 15 amino acids long. CDR3 loop: CASSSGLAGDYEQYF. Written as DNA, the CDR3 is TGTGCCAGCAGCTCCGGACTAGCGGGGGATTACGAGCAGTACTTC.

V gene TRBV5-1 combines with J gene TRBJ2-6; a weak D match, TRBD1 (6 bases). The V and J ends lost 0 bases and 1 base respectively, with 11 bases between them. Germline CDR1 is SGHRS and CDR2 is YFSETQ. The CDR3 is 17 residues long. The CDR3 is CASSLGQGPSGANVLTF. The CDR3 DNA reads as TGCGCCAGCAGCTTGGGGCAGGGGCCATCTGGGGCCAACGTCCTGACTTTC.

This rearrangement joins TRBV6-2 or TRBV6-3 to TRBJ1-4, with D possibly TRBD1 on 5 matching bases. The germline CDR1 and CDR2 sequences are MNHEY and SVGEGT. CDR3 length: 16 residues. V gave up 5 bases and J gave up 11 bases, with 24 bases separating them. This chain's CDR3 is CASSHLDSPPPEKLFF. The DNA for the CDR3 is TGTGCCAGCAGTCACCTCGACAGTCCCCCTCCCGAGAAACTGTTTTTT.

This chain joins TRBV7-2 and TRBJ2-7, with 8 bases matching TRBD2. CDR1 SGHTA and CDR2 FQGNSA come from the germline V gene. CDR3 length: 14 residues. The ends lost 8 bases at V and 1 base at J; junction bases unmatched: 7. CDR3 bases: TGTGCCAGCGCTCGGGGGGGCCGGTCCTACGAGCAGTACTTC. This codes for CASARGGRSYEQYF.

Only one count was recorded for this clone. This chain uses TRBV6-1 with TRBJ2-7; D call uncertain. Germline-derived CDR1 and CDR2 are MNHNS and SASEGT. V gave up 2 bases and J gave up 6 bases, with 8 bases separating them. The CDR3 consists of 12 residues. The CDR3 coding sequence is TGTGCCAGCAGTGAATCCCCAGTCGAGCAGTACTTC. Translating gives CASSESPVEQYF.

This sequence joins TRBV28 and TRBJ1-6; 9 bases map to TRBD1. Per germline, CDR1 MDHEN and CDR2 SYDVKM. There are 16 residues in the CDR3. V was clipped by 4 bases and J by 7 bases; unmatched bases: 8. Here the CDR3 DNA reads TGTGCCAGCAGTTCCTCCGGGACAGGGCGCAATTCACCCCTCCACTTT. This gives the protein CASSSSGTGRNSPLHF.

The V gene is TRBV2, the J gene TRBJ1-1; a possible D gene is TRBD1 (5 bases). Germline loops: CDR1 SNHLY, CDR2 FYNNEI. The CDR3 runs to 16 residues. The V end was cut by 6 bases, the J end by 0 bases, with 17 bases between. In DNA, the CDR3 is TGTGCCAGCAGCCAAATGTCGGGCAGGGTGAACACTGAAGCTTTCTTT. Translated: CASSQMSGRVNTEAFF.

This sequence joins TRBV4-3 and TRBJ2-1, with 7 bases matching TRBD1. Germline V gene data show CDR1 as LGHNA and CDR2 as YSLEER. The CDR3 is 14 amino acids. V lost 4 bases to trimming and J lost 4 bases; unmatched junction nucleotides: 4. CDR3 amino acids: CASSLDRAYNEQFF. The CDR3 nucleotides read TGCGCCAGCAGCCTCGACAGGGCATACAATGAGCAGTTCTTC.

The chain recombines TRBV7-2 with TRBJ1-1; D ambiguous. V was trimmed by 6 bases and J by 0 bases, leaving 17 bases between them. The CDR3 has 16 residues. The V gene's germline CDR1 is SGHTA and CDR2 FQGNSA. CDR3 protein: CASRPSSGDMNTEAFF. The CDR3 DNA sequence: TGTGCCAGCAGACCCTCTAGCGGGGATATGAACACTGAAGCTTTCTTT. Combining the CDR3 with reference TRBV7-2 and TRBJ1-1 gives the whole variable domain GAGVSQSPSNKVTEKGKDVELRCDPISGHTALYWYRQSLGQGLEFLIYFQGNSAPDKSGLPSDRFSAERTGGSVSTLTIQRTQQEDSAVYLCASRPSSGDMNTEAFFGQGTRLTVV.

This clone occurred once. The chain uses TRBV27 and TRBJ1-5, with 8 bases fitting TRBD1. Trimming took 5 bases from V and 4 from J; bases not matched to a gene: 7. This CDR3 spans 15 amino acids. Germline assignment: CDR1 MNHEY and CDR2 SMNVEV (reference sequence). Here the CDR3 reads CASSPGTGGNQPQHF. DNA for the CDR3: TGTGCCAGCAGTCCGGGAACAGGGGGTAATCAGCCCCAGCATTTT.

This sequence joins TRBV29-1 and TRBJ1-4, with TRBD1 matching 8 bases. The trim removed 1 base at V and 7 bases at J, leaving 5 bases unmatched. Germline V gives CDR1 SQVTM, CDR2 ANQGSEA. This CDR3 region has 14 residues. The DNA for the CDR3 is TGCAGCGTTGAAGGGCTTGGGACAGGTGAAAAACTGTTTTTT. Translated: CSVEGLGTGEKLFF.

The chain combines TRBV6-1 with TRBJ1-2; 8 bases are shared with TRBD1. Germline CDR1 MNHNS, CDR2 SASEGT. J gave up 2 bases and V 2 bases, and 4 bases lay outside the gene matches. The CDR3 runs to 15 residues. CDR3 nucleotide sequence: TGTGCCAGCAGTGAAACAGGGGGTGGGAACTATGGCTACACCTTC. Its translation is CASSETGGGNYGYTF.